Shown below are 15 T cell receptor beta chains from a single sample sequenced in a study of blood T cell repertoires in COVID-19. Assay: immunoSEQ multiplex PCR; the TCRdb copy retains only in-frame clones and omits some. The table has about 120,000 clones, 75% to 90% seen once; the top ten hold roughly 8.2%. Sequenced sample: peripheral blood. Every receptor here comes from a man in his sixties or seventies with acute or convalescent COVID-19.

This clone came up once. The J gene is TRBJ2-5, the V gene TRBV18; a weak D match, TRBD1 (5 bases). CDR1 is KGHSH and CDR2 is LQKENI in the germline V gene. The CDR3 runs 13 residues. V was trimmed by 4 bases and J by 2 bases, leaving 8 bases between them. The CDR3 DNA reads TGTGCCAGCTCACAAGGGGTTCAAGAGACCCAGTACTTC. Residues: CASSQGVQETQYF.

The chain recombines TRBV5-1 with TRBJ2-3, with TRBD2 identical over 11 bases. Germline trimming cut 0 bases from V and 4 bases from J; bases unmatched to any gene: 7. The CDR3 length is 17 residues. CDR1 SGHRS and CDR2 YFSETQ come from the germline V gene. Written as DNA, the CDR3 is TGCGCCAGCAGCTTGGCCGTAAGACTAGCGGGACCAGATACGCAGTATTTT. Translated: CASSLAVRLAGPDTQYF.

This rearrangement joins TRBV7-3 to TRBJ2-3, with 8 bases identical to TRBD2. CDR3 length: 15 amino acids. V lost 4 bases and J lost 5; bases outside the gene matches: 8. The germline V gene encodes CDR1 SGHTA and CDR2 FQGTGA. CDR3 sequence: CASSSPTGGLDTQYF. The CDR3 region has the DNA TGTGCCAGCAGCTCCCCTACGGGGGGGTTAGATACGCAGTATTTT. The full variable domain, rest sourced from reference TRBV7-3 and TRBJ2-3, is GAGVSQTPSNKVTEKGKYVELRCDPISGHTALYWYRQSLGQGPEFLIYFQGTGAADDSGLPNDRFFAVRPEGSVSTLKIQRTERGDSAVYLCASSSPTGGLDTQYFGPGTRLTVL.

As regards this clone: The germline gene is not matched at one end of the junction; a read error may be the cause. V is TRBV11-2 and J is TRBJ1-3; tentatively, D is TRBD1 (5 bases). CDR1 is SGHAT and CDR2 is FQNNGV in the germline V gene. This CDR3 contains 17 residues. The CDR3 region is CASTLVSAGQGGNTIYF. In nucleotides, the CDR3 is TGTGCCAGCACCTTAGTATCGGCAGGGCAGGGTGGAAACACCATATATTTT.

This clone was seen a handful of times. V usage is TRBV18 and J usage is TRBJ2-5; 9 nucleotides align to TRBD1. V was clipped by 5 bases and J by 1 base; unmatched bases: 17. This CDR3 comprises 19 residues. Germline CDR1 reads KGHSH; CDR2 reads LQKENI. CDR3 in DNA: TGTGCCAGCTCATCGCAAAAGGGACAGGGACGGGGTTTCCAAGAGACCCAGTACTTC. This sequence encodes CASSSQKGQGRGFQETQYF.

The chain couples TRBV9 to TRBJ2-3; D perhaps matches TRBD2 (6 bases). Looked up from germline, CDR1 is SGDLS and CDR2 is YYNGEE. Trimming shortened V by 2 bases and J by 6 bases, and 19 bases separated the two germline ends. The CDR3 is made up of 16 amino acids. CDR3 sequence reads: CASSVLGRTPTDTQYF. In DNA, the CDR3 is TGTGCCAGCAGCGTTTTGGGGAGGACTCCAACCGATACGCAGTATTTT.

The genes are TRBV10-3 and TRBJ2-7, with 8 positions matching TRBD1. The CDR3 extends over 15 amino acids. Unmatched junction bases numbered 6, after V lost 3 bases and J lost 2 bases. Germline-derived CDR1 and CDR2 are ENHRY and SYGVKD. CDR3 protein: CAISEIPDRAYEQYF. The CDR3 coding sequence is TGTGCCATCAGTGAAATCCCGGACAGGGCCTACGAGCAGTACTTC.

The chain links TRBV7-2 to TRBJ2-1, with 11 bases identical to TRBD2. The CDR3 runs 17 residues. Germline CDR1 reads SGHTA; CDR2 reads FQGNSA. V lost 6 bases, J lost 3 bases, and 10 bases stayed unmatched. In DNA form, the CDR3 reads TGTGCCAGCAGACTTAGCTCGACTAGCGGGGACTACAATGAGCAGTTCTTC. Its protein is CASRLSSTSGDYNEQFF.

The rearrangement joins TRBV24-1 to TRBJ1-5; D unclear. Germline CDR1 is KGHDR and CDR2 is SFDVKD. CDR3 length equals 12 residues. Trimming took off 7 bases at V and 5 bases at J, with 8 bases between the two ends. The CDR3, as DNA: TGTGCCACCAGCCAGCGAGATCAGCCCCAGCATTTT. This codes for CATSQRDQPQHF.

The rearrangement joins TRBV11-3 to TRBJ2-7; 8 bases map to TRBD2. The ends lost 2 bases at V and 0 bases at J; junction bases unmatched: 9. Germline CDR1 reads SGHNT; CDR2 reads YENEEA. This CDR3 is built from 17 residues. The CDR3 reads CASSLTVGSGDSYEQYF. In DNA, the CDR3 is TGTGCCAGCAGCTTAACGGTGGGTAGCGGGGACTCCTACGAGCAGTACTTC.

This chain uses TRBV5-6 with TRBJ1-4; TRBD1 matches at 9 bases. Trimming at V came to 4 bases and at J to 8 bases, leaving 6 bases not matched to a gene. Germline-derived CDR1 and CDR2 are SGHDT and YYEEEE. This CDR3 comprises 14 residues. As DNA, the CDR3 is TGTGCCAGCAGCACCGGGACAGGGCTAGAAAAACTGTTTTTT. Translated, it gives CASSTGTGLEKLFF.

In DNA form, the CDR3 reads TGCGCCAGCAGCTTGCTGGTTTTCTATAGCAATCAGCCCCAGCATTTT. Its protein is CASSLLVFYSNQPQHF. The gene calls are TRBV5-1 and TRBJ1-5; D unresolved. The CDR3 contains 16 residues. Germline values: CDR1 SGHRS, CDR2 YFSETQ. V shed 1 base and J shed 0 bases, with 11 bases lying between them.

In DNA, the CDR3 is TGCGCCAGCAGCTTGGGACTAGCCACAGATACGCAGTATTTT. Protein product: CASSLGLATDTQYF. The chain combines TRBV5-1 with TRBJ2-3; 7 bases match TRBD2. The germline V gene has CDR1 SGHRS and CDR2 YFSETQ. V dropped 0 bases and J dropped 2; count of bases not matched to a gene: 0. This CDR3 comprises 14 residues.

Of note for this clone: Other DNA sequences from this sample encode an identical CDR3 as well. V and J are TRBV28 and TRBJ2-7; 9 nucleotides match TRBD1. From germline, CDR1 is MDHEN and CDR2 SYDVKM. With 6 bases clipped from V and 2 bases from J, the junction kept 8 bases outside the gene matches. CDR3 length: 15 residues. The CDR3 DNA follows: TGTGCCAGCAGCCCTACCGGGACAGGGACCTACGAGCAGTACTTC. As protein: CASSPTGTGTYEQYF.

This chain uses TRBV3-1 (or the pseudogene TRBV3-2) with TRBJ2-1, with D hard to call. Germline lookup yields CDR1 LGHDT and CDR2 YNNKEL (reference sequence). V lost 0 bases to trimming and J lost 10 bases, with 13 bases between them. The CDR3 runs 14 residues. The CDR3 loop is CASSQENLGAEQFF. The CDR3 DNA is TGTGCCAGCAGCCAAGAAAACCTCGGAGCCGAGCAGTTCTTC.